The sequence of this T cell receptor (beta chain) was determined in a study of metastatic and nonmetastatic thyroid tumors. This clone was observed many times. Germline assignment: CDR1 MDHEN and CDR2 SYDVKM. The CDR3 length is 18 residues. V was cut by 3 bases and J by 4 bases, with 22 bases left in between. Patients underwent thyroid surgery, and none had received any treatment before it. TCRdb re-processed the PCR reads through MiXCR. The sample holds approximately 84,000 clones; more than 13% are singletons and the top ten take 3.6%. The sequencing sample was made of blood. The J gene is TRBJ1-5, the V gene TRBV28; D perhaps matches TRBD1 (6 bases). The sequence was collected from a female donor with papillary thyroid cancer or a benign thyroid nodule (not recorded which). Some clones in this sample may be carry-over from other donors' samples. CDR3 DNA: TGTGCCAGCAGTTTCGGGAAAACAACAGGGTTGAAAAATCAGCCCCAGCATTTT. Its translation: CASSFGKTTGLKNQPQHF.